Listed here are 15 T cell receptor beta chains from one sample, sequenced in a study of blood T cells in healthy people across ages. Together with a sample-barcoded 5' primer, a J-beta primer mix was included in a second PCR lasting roughly 6 to 12 cycles. TCRdb recomputed calls from the 5' RACE reads with MiXCR, one row per CDR3 protein. The sample carries about 1.8 million distinct CDR3 sequences, 49% recorded once. Sequenced sample: blood. The source is a woman in her thirties or forties in good health.

The CDR3, as DNA: TGTGCCAGCAGCTCCTGGACTGGGCGGGGGGAGCAGTACTTC. As protein: CASSSWTGRGEQYF. The genes are TRBV11-2 and TRBJ2-7, with 7 positions matching TRBD2. The V and J ends lost 4 bases and 7 bases, in that order; junction bases with no gene match: 10. The CDR3 is made up of 14 amino acids. Germline V lookup: CDR1 SGHAT, CDR2 FQNNGV.

This sequence joins TRBV21-1 and TRBJ1-5; the D call in the table, TRBD1, was not verified against the DNA. TRBV21-1 is designated a pseudogene. The CDR3 length is 15 residues. CDR3 region: CASSKERGSNQPQHF. The CDR3 nucleotides read TGTGCCAGCAGCAAAGAGAGGGGAAGCAATCAGCCCCAGCATTTT.

This clonotype has just a few counts. CDR3 protein: CASSYGTGAWGANVLTF. CDR3 in DNA: TGTGCCAGCAGCTACGGGACAGGGGCGTGGGGGGCCAACGTCCTGACTTTC. J is TRBJ2-6 and V is TRBV7-2; 10 bases map to TRBD1. Germline lookup yields CDR1 SGHTA and CDR2 FQGNSA. The CDR3 loop spans 17 amino acids. The junction had 7 bases not matched to a gene; V was cut back by 4 bases and J by 4 bases.

V gene TRBV11-3 combines with J gene TRBJ2-1; either TRBD1 or TRBD2 may supply D (5 bases each). Germline CDR1 SGHNT, CDR2 YENEEA. V was pared by 5 bases and J by 9 bases, with 14 bases between. The CDR3 runs 13 residues. The DNA for the CDR3 is TGTGCCAGCAGCGTCTTACGTGGGGGTGAGCAGTTCTTC. It yields the protein CASSVLRGGEQFF.

This chain connects TRBV6-1 to TRBJ2-7; 9 nucleotides align to TRBD1. V lost 3 bases, J lost 3 bases, and 6 bases stayed unmatched. Germline CDR1 is MNHNS and CDR2 is SASEGT. This CDR3 contains 15 residues. CDR3 in amino acids: CASSDFGTGNYEQYF. CDR3 bases: TGTGCCAGCAGTGACTTCGGGACAGGGAACTACGAGCAGTACTTC.

The CDR3 reads CASRPLYSNQPQHF. The DNA of the CDR3 is TGTGCCAGCAGACCACTATATAGCAATCAGCCCCAGCATTTT. This chain joins TRBV28 and TRBJ1-5; D unresolved. Germline V lookup: CDR1 MDHEN, CDR2 SYDVKM. The CDR3 runs 14 residues. Trimming took 6 bases from V and 0 from J, leaving 9 bases between them.

The chain is built from TRBV27 and TRBJ2-1; a weak D match, TRBD1 (5 bases). Germline CDR1 reads MNHEY; CDR2 reads SMNVEV (reference sequence). Trimming stripped 0 bases from V and 4 bases from J, with 10 bases between. This CDR3 region has 15 residues. For the CDR3, the DNA is TGTGCCAGCAGTTTATCGCCAGGGCGATACAATGAGCAGTTCTTC. This codes for CASSLSPGRYNEQFF.

This clonotype occurred once. The chain recombines TRBV7-2 with TRBJ1-4, with D hard to call. V gave up 7 bases and J gave up 0 bases, with 9 bases separating them. The CDR3 is 14 residues long. From germline, CDR1 is SGHTA and CDR2 FQGNSA. CDR3 bases: TGTGCCAGCAAGGGCGCGGCAACTAATGAAAAACTGTTTTTT. This encodes CASKGAATNEKLFF.

This clonotype appeared a single time. This rearrangement joins TRBV14 to TRBJ2-3, with D unresolved. V lost 0 bases to trimming and J lost 2 bases, with 15 bases between them. Germline-derived CDR1 and CDR2 are SGHDN and FVKESK. The CDR3 is 17 amino acids. CDR3 region: CASSQDVADLSTDTQYF. The CDR3, as DNA: TGTGCCAGCAGCCAAGATGTTGCGGACCTCTCCACAGATACGCAGTATTTT.

This rearrangement joins TRBV20-1 to TRBJ2-2; TRBD1 agrees at 12 bases. V trimming: 5 bases; J trimming: 6 bases; junction bases outside the gene matches: 16. CDR1 and CDR2 from the germline V gene are DFQATT and SNEGSKA (reference sequence). The CDR3 length is 18 residues. CDR3 in amino acids: CSAPGTGGRFAGPGELFF. CDR3 nucleotides: TGCAGTGCTCCCGGGACAGGGGGCAGATTTGCGGGTCCCGGGGAGCTGTTTTTT.

The rearrangement joins TRBV6-6 to TRBJ2-3; 12 bases are shared with TRBD1. V was clipped by 6 bases and J by 6 bases; unmatched bases: 13. CDR1 is MNHNY and CDR2 is SVGAGI in the germline V gene (reference sequence). CDR3 size: 17 residues. CDR3 sequence (DNA): TGTGCCAGCAGCTCCAGGGTCGGGACAGGGGGCATCGATACGCAGTATTTT. Protein sequence: CASSSRVGTGGIDTQYF.

The chain has TRBV4-1 and TRBJ2-7; 8 bases are shared with TRBD1. The DNA matches TRBJ2-5 better at its end, which makes the J call doubtful. This CDR3 contains 19 residues. The germline CDR1 and CDR2 sequences are MGHRA and YSYEKL. Here the CDR3 reads CASSQDRQGASQALETQYF. CDR3 DNA: TGCGCCAGCAGCCAAGATCGCCAGGGGGCATCCCAGGCGCTGGAGACCCAGTACTTC.

This chain connects TRBV29-1 to TRBJ1-2, with D possibly being TRBD1 (6 bases). Germline V gene data show CDR1 as SQVTM and CDR2 as ANQGSEA. Trimming cost V 6 bases and J 1 base, with 15 bases left between them. This CDR3 contains 14 residues. This CDR3 is CSVYAGASNYGYTF. CDR3 DNA sequence: TGCAGCGTCTACGCGGGGGCTAGTAACTATGGCTACACCTTC. Full variable domain (outside the CDR3, taken from reference TRBV29-1 and TRBJ1-2): SAVISQKPSRDICQRGTSLTIQCQVDSQVTMMFWYRQQPGQSLTLIATANQGSEATYESGFVIDKFPISRPNLTFSTLTVSNMSPEDSSIYLCSVYAGASNYGYTFGSGTRLTVV.

The rearrangement links TRBV5-1 to TRBJ2-7; 8 bases match TRBD2. Germline V gene data show CDR1 as SGHRS and CDR2 as YFSETQ. This CDR3 has 16 amino acids. V shed 2 bases and J 0 bases; nucleotides not matched to a gene: 7. CDR3 sequence: CASSLLASGGSYEQYF. CDR3 nucleotides: TGCGCCAGCAGCTTATTGGCAAGCGGGGGCTCCTACGAGCAGTACTTC. The entire variable domain, with the rest obtained from reference TRBV5-1 and TRBJ2-7, is as follows: KAGVTQTPRYLIKTRGQQVTLSCSPISGHRSVSWYQQTPGQGLQFLFEYFSETQRNKGNFPGRFSGRQFSNSRSEMNVSTLELGDSALYLCASSLLASGGSYEQYFGPGTRLTVT.

This sequence joins TRBV5-1 and TRBJ1-1; a weak D match, TRBD1 (6 bases). Trimming cost V 4 bases and J 2 bases, with 9 bases left between them. CDR1 and CDR2 from the germline V gene are SGHRS and YFSETQ. This CDR3 region has 13 residues. CDR3 nucleotides: TGCGCCAGCAGCCGGGACATCAACACTGAAGCTTTCTTT. The encoded protein is CASSRDINTEAFF.